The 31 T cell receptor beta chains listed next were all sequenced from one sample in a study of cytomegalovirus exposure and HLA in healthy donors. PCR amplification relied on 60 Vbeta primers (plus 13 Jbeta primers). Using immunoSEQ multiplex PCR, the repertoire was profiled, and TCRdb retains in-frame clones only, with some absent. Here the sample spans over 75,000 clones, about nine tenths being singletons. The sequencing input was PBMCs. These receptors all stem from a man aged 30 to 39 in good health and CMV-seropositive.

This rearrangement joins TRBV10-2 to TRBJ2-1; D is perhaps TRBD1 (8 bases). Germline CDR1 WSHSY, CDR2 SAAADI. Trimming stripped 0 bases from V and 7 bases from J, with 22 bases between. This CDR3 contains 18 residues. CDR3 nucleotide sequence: TGCGCCAGCAGTGAGTCGACTAGGGGACACAGGGGGGGGAATGAGCAGTTCTTC. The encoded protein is CASSESTRGHRGGNEQFF.

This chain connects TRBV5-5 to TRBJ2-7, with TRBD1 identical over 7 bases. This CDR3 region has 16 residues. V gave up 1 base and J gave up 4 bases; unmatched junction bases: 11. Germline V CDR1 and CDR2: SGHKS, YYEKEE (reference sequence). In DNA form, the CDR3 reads TGTGCCAGCAGCTTGTTGTCGACAGGGTTGTCATACGAGCAGTACTTC. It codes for CASSLLSTGLSYEQYF.

The CDR3 region has the DNA TGTGCCAGCAGACCAGGGAAAAATAGCAATCAGCCCCAGCATTTT. It translates to CASRPGKNSNQPQHF. The J gene is TRBJ1-5, the V gene TRBV27; D perhaps matches TRBD1 (5 bases). From germline, CDR1 is MNHEY and CDR2 SMNVEV (reference sequence). Between the trimmed V and J ends, which lost 6 bases and 0 bases, there was a span of 12 bases. The length of the CDR3 is 15 residues.

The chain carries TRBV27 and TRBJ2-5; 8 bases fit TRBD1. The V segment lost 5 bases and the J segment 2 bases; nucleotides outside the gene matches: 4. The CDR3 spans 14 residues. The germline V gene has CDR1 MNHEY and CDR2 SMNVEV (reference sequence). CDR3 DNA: TGTGCCAGCAGTATGACAGGGGCACAAGAGACCCAGTACTTC. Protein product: CASSMTGAQETQYF.

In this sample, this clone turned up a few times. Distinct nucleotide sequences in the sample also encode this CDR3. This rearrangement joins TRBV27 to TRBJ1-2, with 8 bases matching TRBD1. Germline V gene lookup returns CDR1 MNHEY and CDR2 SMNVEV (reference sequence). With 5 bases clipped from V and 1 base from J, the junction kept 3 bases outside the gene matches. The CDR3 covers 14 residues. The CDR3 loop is CASSPGGLNYGYTF. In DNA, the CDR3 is TGTGCCAGCAGTCCAGGGGGCCTTAACTATGGCTACACCTTC.

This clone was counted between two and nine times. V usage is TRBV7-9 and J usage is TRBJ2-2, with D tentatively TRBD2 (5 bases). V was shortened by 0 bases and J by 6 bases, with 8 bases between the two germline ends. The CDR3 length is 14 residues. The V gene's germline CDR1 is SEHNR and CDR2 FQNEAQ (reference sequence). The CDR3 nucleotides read TGTGCCAGCAGCTTAGCCCGGGAAGCCGGGGAGCTGTTTTTT. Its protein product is CASSLAREAGELFF.

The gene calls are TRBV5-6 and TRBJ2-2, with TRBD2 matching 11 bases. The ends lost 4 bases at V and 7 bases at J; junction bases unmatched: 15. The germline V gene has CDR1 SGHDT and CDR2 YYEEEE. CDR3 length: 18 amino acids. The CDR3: CASSPGLAGGLGDGELFF. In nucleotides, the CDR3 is TGTGCCAGCAGCCCCGGGCTAGCGGGAGGCCTCGGGGACGGGGAGCTGTTTTTT.

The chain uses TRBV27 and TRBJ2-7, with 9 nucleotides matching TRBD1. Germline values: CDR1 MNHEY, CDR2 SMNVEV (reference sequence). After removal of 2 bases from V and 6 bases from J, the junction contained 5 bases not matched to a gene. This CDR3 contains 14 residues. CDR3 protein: CASSLQGTGLEQYF. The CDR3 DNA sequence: TGTGCCAGCAGTTTACAGGGGACAGGGCTCGAGCAGTACTTC.

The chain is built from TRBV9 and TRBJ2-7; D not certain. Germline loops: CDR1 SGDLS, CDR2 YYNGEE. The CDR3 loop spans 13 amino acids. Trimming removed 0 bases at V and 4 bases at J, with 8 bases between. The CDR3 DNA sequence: TGTGCCAGCAGCGTAGTGCCCGGGTACGAGCAGTACTTC. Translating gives CASSVVPGYEQYF.

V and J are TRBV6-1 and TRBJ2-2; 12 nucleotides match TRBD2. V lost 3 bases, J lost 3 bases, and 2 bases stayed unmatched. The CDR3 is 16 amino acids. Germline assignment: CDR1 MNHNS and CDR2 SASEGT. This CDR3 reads CASSEGLAGYTGELFF. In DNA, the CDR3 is TGTGCCAGCAGTGAGGGACTAGCGGGCTACACCGGGGAGCTGTTTTTT.

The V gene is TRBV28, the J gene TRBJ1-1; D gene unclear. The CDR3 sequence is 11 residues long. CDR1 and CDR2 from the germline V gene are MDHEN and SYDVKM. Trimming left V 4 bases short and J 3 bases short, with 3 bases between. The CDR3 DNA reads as TGTGCCAGCAGTTCATACACTGAAGCTTTCTTT. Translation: CASSSYTEAFF.

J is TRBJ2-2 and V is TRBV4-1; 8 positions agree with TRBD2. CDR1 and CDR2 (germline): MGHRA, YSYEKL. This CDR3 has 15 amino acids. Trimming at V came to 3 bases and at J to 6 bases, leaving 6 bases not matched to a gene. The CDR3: CASSHEGLVAGELFF. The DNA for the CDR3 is TGCGCCAGCAGCCATGAGGGACTAGTTGCCGGGGAGCTGTTTTTT.

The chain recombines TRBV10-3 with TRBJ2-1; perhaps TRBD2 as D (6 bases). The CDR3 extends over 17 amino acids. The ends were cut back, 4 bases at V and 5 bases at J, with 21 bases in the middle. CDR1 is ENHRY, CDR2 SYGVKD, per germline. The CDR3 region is CAISGGTVGISDNEQFF. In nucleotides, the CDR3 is TGTGCCATCAGTGGCGGGACGGTCGGGATTAGCGACAATGAGCAGTTCTTC.

The CDR3 DNA is TGCGCCAGCAGCCTCAGGGGGAGTCTGAACACTGAAGCTTTCTTT. Protein product: CASSLRGSLNTEAFF. The rearrangement joins TRBV5-1 to TRBJ1-1; 7 bases are shared with TRBD1. The CDR3 runs to 15 residues. Germline lookup yields CDR1 SGHRS and CDR2 YFSETQ. V was clipped by 4 bases and J by 0 bases; unmatched bases: 6.

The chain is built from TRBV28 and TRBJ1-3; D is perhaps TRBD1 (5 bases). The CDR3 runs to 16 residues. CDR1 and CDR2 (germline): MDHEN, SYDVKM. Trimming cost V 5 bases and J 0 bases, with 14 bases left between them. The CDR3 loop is CASSLTDSYSGNTIYF. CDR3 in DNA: TGTGCCAGCAGTCTAACCGACAGCTACTCTGGAAACACCATATATTTT. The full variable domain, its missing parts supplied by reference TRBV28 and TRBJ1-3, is DVKVTQSSRYLVKRTGEKVFLECVQDMDHENMFWYRQDPGLGLRLIYFSYDVKMKEKGDIPEGYSVSREKKERFSLILESASTNQTSMYLCASSLTDSYSGNTIYFGEGSWLTVV.

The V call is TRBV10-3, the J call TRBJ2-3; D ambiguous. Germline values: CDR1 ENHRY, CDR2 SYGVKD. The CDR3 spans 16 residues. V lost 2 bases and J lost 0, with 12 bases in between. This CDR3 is CAISEPNGPSTDTQYF. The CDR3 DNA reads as TGTGCCATCAGTGAGCCTAATGGTCCTAGCACAGATACGCAGTATTTT.

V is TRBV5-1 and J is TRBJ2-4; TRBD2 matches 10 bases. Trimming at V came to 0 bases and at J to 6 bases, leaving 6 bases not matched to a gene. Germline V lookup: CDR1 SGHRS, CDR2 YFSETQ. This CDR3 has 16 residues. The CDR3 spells CASSLEASGSGNIQYF. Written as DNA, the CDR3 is TGCGCCAGCAGCTTGGAGGCTAGCGGGAGCGGAAACATTCAGTACTTC.

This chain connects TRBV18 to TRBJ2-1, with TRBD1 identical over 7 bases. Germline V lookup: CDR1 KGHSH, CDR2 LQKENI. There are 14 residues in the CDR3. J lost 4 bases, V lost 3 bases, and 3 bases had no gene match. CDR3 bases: TGTGCCAGCTCACCGGGACAGAAATACAATGAGCAGTTCTTC. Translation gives CASSPGQKYNEQFF.

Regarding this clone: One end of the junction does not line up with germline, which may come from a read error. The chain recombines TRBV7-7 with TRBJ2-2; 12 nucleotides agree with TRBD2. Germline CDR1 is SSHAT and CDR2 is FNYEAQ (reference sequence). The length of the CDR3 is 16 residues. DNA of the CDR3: TGTGCTAGCAGCTCTAGCGGGAGGGCCAACACCGGGGAGCTGTTTTTT. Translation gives CASSSSGRANTGELFF.

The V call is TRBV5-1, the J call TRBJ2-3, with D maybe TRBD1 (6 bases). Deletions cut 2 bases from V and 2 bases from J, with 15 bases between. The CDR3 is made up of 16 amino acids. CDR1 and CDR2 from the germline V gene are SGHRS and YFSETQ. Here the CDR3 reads CASSLEGDITTDTQYF. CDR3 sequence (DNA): TGCGCCAGCAGCTTAGAGGGGGACATAACCACAGATACGCAGTATTTT. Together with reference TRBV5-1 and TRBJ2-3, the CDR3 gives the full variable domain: KAGVTQTPRYLIKTRGQQVTLSCSPISGHRSVSWYQQTPGQGLQFLFEYFSETQRNKGNFPGRFSGRQFSNSRSEMNVSTLELGDSALYLCASSLEGDITTDTQYFGPGTRLTVL.

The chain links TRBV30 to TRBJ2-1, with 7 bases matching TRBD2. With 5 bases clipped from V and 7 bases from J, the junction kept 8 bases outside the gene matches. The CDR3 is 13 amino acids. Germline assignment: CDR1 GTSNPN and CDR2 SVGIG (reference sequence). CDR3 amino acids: CAWAAGLRNEQFF. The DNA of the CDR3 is TGTGCCTGGGCAGCGGGGCTTCGAAATGAGCAGTTCTTC.

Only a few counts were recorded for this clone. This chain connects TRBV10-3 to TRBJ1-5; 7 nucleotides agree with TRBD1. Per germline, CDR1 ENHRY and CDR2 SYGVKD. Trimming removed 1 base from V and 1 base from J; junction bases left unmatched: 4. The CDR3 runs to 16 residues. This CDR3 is CAISEYGQESNQPQHF. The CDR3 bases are TGTGCCATCAGTGAGTACGGACAGGAGAGCAATCAGCCCCAGCATTTT.

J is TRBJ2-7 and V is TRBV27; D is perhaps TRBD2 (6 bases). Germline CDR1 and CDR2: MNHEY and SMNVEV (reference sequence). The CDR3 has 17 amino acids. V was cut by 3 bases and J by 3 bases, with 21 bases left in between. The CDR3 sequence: CASSFAGGNPYIYEQYF. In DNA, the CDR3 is TGTGCCAGCAGTTTCGCCGGGGGTAACCCCTATATCTACGAGCAGTACTTC.

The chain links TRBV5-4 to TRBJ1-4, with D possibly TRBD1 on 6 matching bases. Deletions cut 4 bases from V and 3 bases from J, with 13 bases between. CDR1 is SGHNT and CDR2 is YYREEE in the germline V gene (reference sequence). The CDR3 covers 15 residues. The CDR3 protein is CASSPNPGANEKLFF. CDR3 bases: TGTGCCAGCAGCCCCAATCCAGGGGCTAATGAAAAACTGTTTTTT.

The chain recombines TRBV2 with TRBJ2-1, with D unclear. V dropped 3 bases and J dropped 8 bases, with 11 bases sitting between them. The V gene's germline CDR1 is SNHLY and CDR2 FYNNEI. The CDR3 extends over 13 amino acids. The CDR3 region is CASSESYLYEQFF. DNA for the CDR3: TGTGCCAGCAGTGAGAGCTATCTCTATGAGCAGTTCTTC. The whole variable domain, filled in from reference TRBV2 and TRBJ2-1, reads EPEVTQTPSHQVTQMGQEVILRCVPISNHLYFYWYRQILGQKVEFLVSFYNNEISEKSEIFDDQFSVERPDGSNFTLKIRSTKLEDSAMYFCASSESYLYEQFFGPGTRLTVL.

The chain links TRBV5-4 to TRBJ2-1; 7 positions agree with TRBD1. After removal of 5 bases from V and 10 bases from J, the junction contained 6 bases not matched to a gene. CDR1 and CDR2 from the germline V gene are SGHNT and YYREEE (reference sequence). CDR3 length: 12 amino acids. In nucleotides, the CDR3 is TGTGCCAGCAGAACCGACAGGGACGAGCAGTTCTTC. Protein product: CASRTDRDEQFF.

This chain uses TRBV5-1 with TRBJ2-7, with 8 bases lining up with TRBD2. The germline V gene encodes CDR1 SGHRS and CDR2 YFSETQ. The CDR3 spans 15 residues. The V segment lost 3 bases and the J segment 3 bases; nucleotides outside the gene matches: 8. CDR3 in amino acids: CASSSAGGQFYEQYF. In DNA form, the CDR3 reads TGCGCCAGCAGCTCTGCGGGAGGACAGTTCTACGAGCAGTACTTC.

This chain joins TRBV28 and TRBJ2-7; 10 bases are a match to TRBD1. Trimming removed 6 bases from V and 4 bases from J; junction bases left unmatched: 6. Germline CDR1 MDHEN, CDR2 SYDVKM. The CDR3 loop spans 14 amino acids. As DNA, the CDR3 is TGTGCCAGCAGCCCTCGGGACAGGGGTTACGAGCAGTACTTC. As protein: CASSPRDRGYEQYF.

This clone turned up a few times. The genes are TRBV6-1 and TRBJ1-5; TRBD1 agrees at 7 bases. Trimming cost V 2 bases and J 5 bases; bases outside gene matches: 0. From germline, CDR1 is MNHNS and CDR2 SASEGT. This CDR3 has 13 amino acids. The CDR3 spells CASSETGDQPQHF. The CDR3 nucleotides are TGTGCCAGCAGTGAAACAGGGGATCAGCCCCAGCATTTT.

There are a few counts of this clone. In DNA form, the CDR3 reads TGCGCCAGCAGTCCTAGTCGCTCCTACAATGAGCAGTTCTTC. It is translated as CASSPSRSYNEQFF. This chain uses TRBV10-1 with TRBJ2-1, with D unresolved. CDR3 length: 14 residues. CDR1 is WNHNN and CDR2 is SYGVQD in the germline V gene (reference sequence). The V and J ends lost 5 bases and 0 bases respectively, with 8 bases between them.

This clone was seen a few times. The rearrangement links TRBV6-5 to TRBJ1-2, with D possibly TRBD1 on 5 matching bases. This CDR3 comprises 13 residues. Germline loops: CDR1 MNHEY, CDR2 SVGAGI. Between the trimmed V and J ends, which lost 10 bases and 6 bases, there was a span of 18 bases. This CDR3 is CAIGGSLGDGYTF. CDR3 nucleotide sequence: TGTGCCATCGGGGGGAGCCTCGGTGATGGCTACACCTTC.